This T cell receptor beta chain was recovered during a study of T cell responses to AZD1222 COVID-19 vaccine. Study results and caveats: The donor group comprised mostly white British people and more females; the analysis possibly underestimated clonal diversity.

CDR3 length equals 15 residues. Germline V gene sequence: CDR1 MNHNY, CDR2 SVGAGI (reference sequence). The V segment lost 5 bases and the J segment 7 bases; nucleotides outside the gene matches: 8. Regarding this clone: What it binds is unknown.

Here immunoSEQ multiplex PCR was the method, and the copy in TCRdb shows in-frame clones only, minus some. The sample carries roughly 100,000 clones, 85% to 95% recorded once. The clonotype comes from an adult in good health. J is TRBJ2-7 and V is TRBV6-6; 13 bases match TRBD2. The sample in question was peripheral blood, obtained on day 0 of AZD1222 vaccination. CDR3 sequence reads: CASSTKLAGGREQYF. The CDR3 DNA reads as TGTGCCAGCAGTACTAAACTAGCGGGAGGGCGGGAGCAGTACTTC.